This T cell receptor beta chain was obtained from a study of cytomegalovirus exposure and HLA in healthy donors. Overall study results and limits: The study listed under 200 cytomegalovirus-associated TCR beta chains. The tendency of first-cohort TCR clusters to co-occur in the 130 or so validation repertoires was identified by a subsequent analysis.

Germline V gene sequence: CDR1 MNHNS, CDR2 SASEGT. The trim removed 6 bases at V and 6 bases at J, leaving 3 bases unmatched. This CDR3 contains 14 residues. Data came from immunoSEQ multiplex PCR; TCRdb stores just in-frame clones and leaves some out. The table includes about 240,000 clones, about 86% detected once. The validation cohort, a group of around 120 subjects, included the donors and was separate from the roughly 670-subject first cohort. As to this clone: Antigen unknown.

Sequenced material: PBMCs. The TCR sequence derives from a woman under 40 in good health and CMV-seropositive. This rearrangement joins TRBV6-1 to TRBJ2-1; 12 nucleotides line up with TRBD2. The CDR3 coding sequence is TGTGCCAGCAGGACGGGACTAGCGGGCAATGAGCAGTTCTTC. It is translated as CASRTGLAGNEQFF.